The present T cell receptor (beta chain) was sequenced within a study of Ad26.COV2.S vaccination and SARS-CoV-2 variants. Method: immunoSEQ multiplex PCR; TCRdb's copy keeps in-frame clones and lacks some. The table lists more than 250,000 clones, roughly 86% of them singletons. From germline, CDR1 is SEHNR and CDR2 FQNEAQ (reference sequence). This CDR3 region has 18 residues. After removal of 3 bases from V and 5 bases from J, the junction contained 14 bases not matched to a gene. Overall study results and limits: Responses of T cells in total may have been underestimated by the TCR breadth and depth analyses. Considerable breadth of spike-specific CD8+ and CD4+ T cell responses has reportedly been documented following vaccination. Breadth measured for non-spike TCRs was similar across vaccine and placebo recipients.

Of note for this clone: As yet, its antigen is unknown.

This sample's treatment: around 19 received Ad26.COV2.S at low or high dose, single or two shots; five or six received placebo; per-sample allocation not given. Collection of the samples took place on day 63 after the first injection of vaccine or placebo. The V gene is TRBV7-9, the J gene TRBJ2-5, with 11 positions matching TRBD2. This material consisted of peripheral blood, taken in a trial of Ad26.COV2.S vaccine versus placebo. This TCR derives from a person aged 18 to 65 who received the Ad26.COV2.S COVID-19 vaccine or a placebo. CDR3 in amino acids: CASSFPLVAGGKEETQYF. In DNA, the CDR3 is TGTGCCAGCAGCTTTCCGCTGGTAGCGGGGGGGAAAGAGGAGACCCAGTACTTC.